This is a list of T cell receptor beta chains from one sample in a study of cytomegalovirus exposure and HLA in healthy donors. Data came from immunoSEQ multiplex PCR; TCRdb stores just in-frame clones and leaves some out. The table includes 150,000 or so clones, 60% to 75% detected once. The sequenced sample consisted of PBMCs. These receptors were taken from a man aged 18 to 29 in good health and CMV-seronegative. CDR3s include the opening cysteine and the closing phenylalanine or tryptophan. D genes are given only for firm matches. A clone size is listed for some rows: how often the clone was seen (once, few, many), or a class if it is expanded.

D	size	V	J	CDR3	DNA
TRBD1	.	TRBV6-4	TRBJ2-6	CASTWTGEVSGANGLTF	TGTGCCAGCACCTGGACAGGGGAAGTCTCTGGGGCCAACGGCCTGACTTTC
.	few	TRBV2	TRBJ1-3	CASGRWGRKGNTIYF	TGTGCCAGTGGGCGCTGGGGGCGAAAGGGAAACACCATATATTTT
TRBD2	.	TRBV7-2	TRBJ2-7	CASSRGGGSYEQYF	TGTGCCAGCAGCCGCGGGGGGGGCTCCTACGAGCAGTACTTC
.	.	TRBV19	TRBJ2-2	CASTPGGFTGELFF	TGTGCCAGTACCCCAGGGGGGTTCACCGGGGAGCTGTTTTTT
.	.	TRBV6-5	TRBJ2-3	CASSYSGRVTDTQYF	TGTGCCAGCAGTTACTCTGGGCGGGTCACAGATACGCAGTATTTT
TRBD2	.	TRBV4-2	TRBJ2-3	CASSPWAGGHDTQYF	TGTGCCAGCAGCCCCTGGGCGGGGGGGCACGATACGCAGTATTTT
.	.	TRBV6-5	TRBJ2-5	CASTPGGQSLGTQYF	TGTGCCAGCACTCCCGGGGGACAGAGCTTGGGGACCCAGTACTTC
TRBD2	.	TRBV6-5	TRBJ2-2	CASSSWWGGDTGELFF	TGTGCCAGCAGTTCGTGGTGGGGGGGAGACACCGGGGAGCTGTTTTTT
.	.	TRBV2	TRBJ1-4	CASRGDTGKLFF	TGTGCCAGCCGGGGGGACACTGGAAAACTGTTTTTT
TRBD1	few	TRBV4-3	TRBJ1-6	CASSQLTDRVDSPLHF	TGCGCCAGCAGCCAACTAACCGACAGGGTCGATTCACCCCTCCACTTT
TRBD1	.	TRBV4-2	TRBJ1-1	CASSQDPRWQGDTEAFF	TGTGCCAGCAGCCAAGACCCAAGATGGCAGGGGGACACTGAAGCTTTCTTT
.	.	TRBV11-2	TRBJ2-1	CASSQGQGSEQFF	TGTGCCAGCAGCCAAGGGCAGGGATCTGAGCAGTTCTTC
.	.	TRBV2	TRBJ1-5	CASGRESGNQPQHF	TGTGCCTCGGGCCGGGAGTCGGGTAATCAGCCCCAGCATTTT
.	.	TRBV11-2	TRBJ2-7	CASSPLQSYEQYF	TGTGCCAGCAGCCCTTTACAGTCCTACGAGCAGTACTTC
.	few	TRBV11-1	TRBJ2-2	CASSFRQGNTGELFF	TGTGCCAGCAGCTTTAGGCAGGGTAACACCGGGGAGCTGTTTTTT
TRBD1	.	TRBV28	TRBJ1-1	CASRMGTGLMNTEAFF	TGTGCCAGCAGAATGGGGACAGGGCTCATGAACACTGAAGCTTTCTTT
TRBD2	few	TRBV4-3	TRBJ2-3	CASSQGLVGGAGTDTQYF	TGCGCCAGCAGCCAAGGGCTTGTCGGGGGGGCCGGGACAGATACGCAGTATTTT
TRBD2	once	TRBV7-2	TRBJ2-4	CASSFILAGGPGNSQYF	TGTGCCAGCAGCTTTATTCTAGCGGGGGGGCCCGGGAACAGTCAGTACTTC
TRBD2	.	TRBV27	TRBJ2-7	CASSFSGGTYEQYF	TGTGCCAGCAGTTTCAGCGGGGGGACCTACGAGCAGTACTTC
.	.	TRBV11-2	TRBJ1-2	CASSLGTVYGYTF	TGTGCCAGCAGCTTAGGTACAGTCTATGGCTACACCTTC
TRBD1	few	TRBV2	TRBJ1-2	CASSAPGQGIYGYTF	TGTGCCAGCAGCGCCCCAGGACAGGGGATCTATGGCTACACCTTC
.	.	TRBV5-5	TRBJ1-1	CASSFVGGEAFF	TGTGCCAGCAGCTTCGTCGGGGGAGAAGCTTTCTTT
TRBD1	.	TRBV27	TRBJ2-7	CASSPQGSALEQYF	TGTGCCAGCAGTCCACAGGGGTCGGCTCTCGAGCAGTACTTC
TRBD1	few	TRBV2	TRBJ1-5	CAASTGDQPQHF	TGTGCAGCATCGACAGGGGACCAGCCCCAGCATTTT
TRBD1	.	TRBV28	TRBJ2-2	CASSSGRRTGVYTGELFF	TGTGCCAGCAGTTCGGGGAGAAGGACAGGGGTATACACCGGGGAGCTGTTTTTT
TRBD1	.	TRBV5-1	TRBJ2-5	CASSVGQGIEETQYF	TGCGCCAGCAGCGTTGGACAGGGGATCGAAGAGACCCAGTACTTC
TRBD1	.	TRBV6-6	TRBJ1-1	CASSPNRGEVNTEAFF	TGTGCCAGCAGTCCAAACAGGGGCGAAGTGAACACTGAAGCTTTCTTT
TRBD2	.	TRBV27	TRBJ2-3	CASSPQGLAGGSSDTQYF	TGTGCCAGCAGTCCTCAAGGACTAGCGGGGGGTTCTTCAGATACGCAGTATTTT
.	few	TRBV4-1	TRBJ1-4	CASSQELPTTNEKLFF	TGCGCCAGCAGCCAAGAACTCCCAACAACTAATGAAAAACTGTTTTTT
TRBD2	.	TRBV2	TRBJ2-1	CASSPLAGAYNEQFF	TGTGCCAGCAGCCCACTAGCGGGGGCATACAATGAGCAGTTCTTC
TRBD2	.	TRBV5-4	TRBJ2-3	CASSPLQRGVLTDTQYF	TGTGCCAGCAGCCCACTCCAGCGGGGGGTCCTCACAGATACGCAGTATTTT
.	.	TRBV20-1	TRBJ1-4	CSAPQYEKLFF	TGCAGTGCTCCTCAGTATGAAAAACTGTTTTTT
TRBD1	.	TRBV28	TRBJ1-2	CASSRDRGYGYTF	TGTGCCAGCAGTCGGGACAGGGGCTATGGCTACACCTTC
.	.	TRBV2	TRBJ2-5	CASSGRPGSQETQYF	TGTGCCAGCAGTGGACGACCGGGATCCCAAGAGACCCAGTACTTC
.	few	TRBV10-3	TRBJ2-7	CAIRPLGSHEQYF	TGTGCCATCCGACCACTAGGGTCACACGAGCAGTACTTC
.	once	TRBV5-5	TRBJ1-1	CASSFFGGGNTEAFF	TGTGCCAGCAGCTTTTTCGGGGGGGGGAACACTGAAGCTTTCTTT
.	.	TRBV25-1	TRBJ2-7	CASSQTGLTYEQYF	TGTGCCAGCAGCCAAACAGGGTTGACCTACGAGCAGTACTTC
TRBD1	.	TRBV29-1	TRBJ2-6	CSVAGQGWNSGANGLTF	TGCAGCGTTGCCGGACAGGGATGGAACTCTGGGGCCAACGGCCTGACTTTC
TRBD1	.	TRBV27	TRBJ2-7	CASTPSGTGSYEQYF	TGTGCCAGCACCCCCTCCGGGACAGGGTCCTACGAGCAGTACTTC
.	.	TRBV28	TRBJ1-2	CASSLGQPPGYTF	TGTGCCAGCAGTTTAGGACAGCCACCGGGCTACACCTTC
TRBD1	.	TRBV6-1	TRBJ1-4	CASSETGGRYEKLFF	TGTGCCAGCAGCGAGACAGGGGGCCGATATGAAAAACTGTTTTTT
TRBD2	.	TRBV5-4	TRBJ2-1	CASSLALASGSSYNEQFF	TGTGCCAGCAGCTTGGCCTTGGCTAGCGGAAGCTCCTACAATGAGCAGTTCTTC
.	.	TRBV29-1	TRBJ2-2	CSVVRGGKTGELFF	TGCAGCGTTGTGAGGGGGGGAAAAACCGGGGAGCTGTTTTTT
.	few	TRBV6-5	TRBJ1-4	CASSYDPQGGEKLFF	TGTGCCAGCAGTTACGACCCGCAGGGCGGCGAAAAACTGTTTTTT
.	few	TRBV2	TRBJ2-3	CASRPLEDTQYF	TGTGCCAGCCGCCCGCTCGAGGATACGCAGTATTTT
TRBD1	.	TRBV2	TRBJ2-3	CASSSGTGGTDTQYF	TGTGCCAGCAGCTCCGGGACAGGGGGCACAGATACGCAGTATTTT
.	.	TRBV5-1	TRBJ2-2	CASRVTVNTGELFF	TGCGCCAGCAGGGTCACGGTGAACACCGGGGAGCTGTTTTTT
TRBD1	.	TRBV4-1	TRBJ1-1	CASSRDRGNTEAFF	TGTGCCAGCAGCCGGGACAGGGGGAACACTGAAGCTTTCTTT
.	.	TRBV13	TRBJ2-3	CASSLGRGGKTDTQYF	TGTGCCAGCAGCTTAGGCCGTGGGGGGAAGACAGATACGCAGTATTTT
.	.	TRBV7-9	TRBJ2-5	CASNPGETQYF	TGTGCCAGCAACCCGGGAGAGACCCAGTACTTC
.	.	TRBV5-6	TRBJ1-3	CASSLPGSGNTIYF	TGTGCCAGCAGCTTGCCCGGCTCTGGAAACACCATATATTTT
TRBD1	.	TRBV6-1	TRBJ2-7	CASSEALGGTGVSEQYF	TGTGCCAGCAGTGAAGCTCTCGGGGGGACAGGGGTGAGTGAGCAGTACTTC
.	.	TRBV4-3	TRBJ2-3	CASSQEILLLRTDTQYF	TGCGCCAGCAGCCAAGAGATACTTTTATTGAGGACAGATACGCAGTATTTT
TRBD1	.	TRBV4-1	TRBJ2-1	CASSYPGTGYNEQFF	TGCGCCAGCAGCTATCCCGGGACAGGGTACAATGAGCAGTTCTTC
.	.	TRBV27	TRBJ1-4	CASSEVGHATNEKLFF	TGTGCCAGCAGCGAGGTGGGGCATGCAACTAATGAAAAACTGTTTTTT